The 13 T cell receptor beta chains below come from one sample, sequenced in a study of T cell changes during pregnancy in multiple sclerosis. The data were produced by immunoSEQ multiplex PCR, yet TCRdb's version contains in-frame clones alone and is incomplete. Among tens of thousands of clones listed, about nine tenths were seen once. The sequenced sample was CD4+ T cells from peripheral blood mononuclear cells, obtained in the second trimester of pregnancy. Receptors were obtained from a female donor in good health, enrolled as a control in a pregnancy study.

The chain uses TRBV12-5 and TRBJ2-1; maybe TRBD2 (6 bases). This CDR3 is 16 amino acids long. Germline assignment: CDR1 LGHNT and CDR2 FRNRAP. The V gene lost 0 bases and the J gene lost 5 bases, with 14 bases spanning the gap. CDR3 in amino acids: CASGLVVGGGDNEQFF. Written as DNA, the CDR3 is TGTGCTAGTGGTTTGGTAGTCGGTGGAGGGGACAATGAGCAGTTCTTC. Drawing the rest from reference TRBV12-5 and TRBJ2-1, the complete variable domain is DARVTQTPRHKVTEMGQEVTMRCQPILGHNTVFWYRQTMMQGLELLAYFRNRAPLDDSGMPKDRFSAEMPDATLATLKIQPSEPRDSAVYFCASGLVVGGGDNEQFFGPGTRLTVL.

The chain links TRBV5-1 to TRBJ2-1; D ambiguous. Trimming removed 5 bases at V and 5 bases at J, with 8 bases between. This CDR3 region has 12 residues. Per germline, CDR1 SGHRS and CDR2 YFSETQ. CDR3 sequence (DNA): TGCGCCAGCAGGCGCGCGGACAATGAGCAGTTCTTC. Amino acids: CASRRADNEQFF.

The chain employs TRBV4-1 and TRBJ2-3, with D perhaps matching TRBD1 (5 bases). Trimming removed 1 base at V and 0 bases at J, with 14 bases between. The CDR3 is made up of 17 amino acids. The germline V gene encodes CDR1 MGHRA and CDR2 YSYEKL. The CDR3: CASSQVYRKTSTDTQYF. For the CDR3, the DNA is TGCGCCAGCAGCCAAGTATACAGGAAGACTAGCACAGATACGCAGTATTTT.

The chain employs TRBV6-4 and TRBJ2-3, with 11 bases matching TRBD2. The V and J ends lost 4 bases and 4 bases, in that order; junction bases with no gene match: 4. This CDR3 contains 15 residues. CDR1 and CDR2 from the germline V gene are MRHNA and SNTAGT. The CDR3 protein is CASSALAGGPDTQYF. The CDR3 coding sequence is TGTGCCAGCAGTGCATTAGCGGGAGGGCCAGATACGCAGTATTTT.

The V gene is TRBV5-1, the J gene TRBJ2-3, with 7 bases that match TRBD1. In germline, CDR1 is SGHRS, CDR2 YFSETQ. V trimming: 5 bases; J trimming: 2 bases; junction bases outside the gene matches: 8. The CDR3 is made up of 15 amino acids. CDR3 in amino acids: CASRIDREYTDTQYF. CDR3 bases: TGCGCCAGCAGGATCGACAGGGAATACACAGATACGCAGTATTTT.

The chain combines TRBV5-1 with TRBJ2-5, with D perhaps matching TRBD1 (6 bases). Looked up from germline, CDR1 is SGHRS and CDR2 is YFSETQ. This CDR3 region has 14 residues. Trimming took 7 bases from V and 2 from J, leaving 15 bases between them. CDR3 sequence reads: CASGPGTKQETQYF. CDR3 nucleotides: TGCGCCAGCGGTCCCGGGACAAAGCAAGAGACCCAGTACTTC.

The V and J genes are TRBV11-2 and TRBJ2-3, with TRBD2 matching 10 bases. This CDR3 contains 16 residues. Germline values: CDR1 SGHAT, CDR2 FQNNGV. Trimming removed 1 base from V and 2 bases from J; junction bases left unmatched: 3. The CDR3 is CASSLGTSGVTDTQYF. DNA for the CDR3: TGTGCCAGCAGCTTAGGGACTAGCGGTGTCACAGATACGCAGTATTTT.

V is TRBV7-8 and J is TRBJ2-5; 12 bases map to TRBD2. V was clipped by 7 bases and J by 5 bases; unmatched bases: 11. The CDR3 covers 16 residues. Germline CDR1 is SGHVS and CDR2 is FQNEAQ. In DNA, the CDR3 is TGTGCCAGCACCCAGACTAGCGGGGGCCGGAGCGAGACCCAGTACTTC. Protein: CASTQTSGGRSETQYF.

The chain is built from TRBV18 and TRBJ2-1; the D gene is possibly TRBD1 (6 bases). The V gene lost 2 bases and the J gene lost 7 bases, with 9 bases spanning the gap. The CDR3 sequence is 13 residues long. Germline-derived CDR1 and CDR2 are KGHSH and LQKENI. DNA of the CDR3: TGTGCCAGCTCACCAGATCAGGGGAATGAGCAGTTCTTC. It translates to CASSPDQGNEQFF.

The chain combines TRBV7-3 with TRBJ2-2, with D possibly TRBD1 on 5 matching bases. CDR1 is SGHTA and CDR2 is FQGTGA in the germline V gene. The CDR3 consists of 14 residues. With 4 bases removed from V and 5 bases from J, the gap between germline ends came to 11 bases. The CDR3: CASSWGFMTGELFF. CDR3 nucleotides: TGTGCCAGCAGCTGGGGCTTTATGACCGGGGAGCTGTTTTTT. The variable domain in full, completed from reference TRBV7-3 and TRBJ2-2, reads GAGVSQTPSNKVTEKGKYVELRCDPISGHTALYWYRQSLGQGPEFLIYFQGTGAADDSGLPNDRFFAVRPEGSVSTLKIQRTERGDSAVYLCASSWGFMTGELFFGEGSRLTVL.

The gene calls are TRBV7-9 and TRBJ2-1; 13 nucleotides align to TRBD2. Germline lookup yields CDR1 SEHNR and CDR2 FQNEAQ (reference sequence). V was clipped by 0 bases and J by 0 bases; unmatched bases: 5. CDR3 length: 19 residues. The CDR3, as DNA: TGTGCCAGCAGCTTAGCGCGACTAGCGGGAGGCCGCTCCTACAATGAGCAGTTCTTC. It specifies CASSLARLAGGRSYNEQFF.

The J gene is TRBJ1-4, the V gene TRBV7-2, with 8 positions matching TRBD1. The V and J ends lost 5 bases and 10 bases, in that order; junction bases with no gene match: 9. The length of the CDR3 is 14 residues. Germline assignment: CDR1 SGHTA and CDR2 FQGNSA. This CDR3 is CASSADRGGGKLFF. The CDR3 DNA reads TGTGCCAGCAGCGCCGACAGGGGAGGAGGAAAACTGTTTTTT.

This chain joins TRBV6-5 and TRBJ2-3; the match to TRBD1 covers 8 bases. Trimming took 2 bases from V and 9 from J; bases not matched to a gene: 7. Germline V gene lookup returns CDR1 MNHEY and CDR2 SVGAGI. There are 14 residues in the CDR3. The CDR3 nucleotides are TGTGCCAGCAGTTACACCGGACAGGGTTCAACGCAGTATTTT. It specifies CASSYTGQGSTQYF.